Shown below are 8 T cell receptor beta chains from a single sample sequenced in a study of cytomegalovirus exposure and HLA in healthy donors. Both 60 Vbeta primers and 13 Jbeta primers went into the PCR. TCRdb's copy holds only in-frame clones and misses some; the assay was immunoSEQ multiplex PCR. Among under 150,000 clones listed, around 74% were seen once. Sequencing input: PBMCs. The receptors were sampled from a woman younger than 35 in good health and CMV-seronegative.

J is TRBJ1-1 and V is TRBV15; TRBD1 might be the D (6 bases). Germline-derived CDR1 and CDR2 are LNHNV and YYDKDF (reference sequence). There are 15 residues in the CDR3. V was clipped by 5 bases and J by 0 bases, with 13 bases between them. This CDR3 is CATSRGGRMNTEAFF. Written as DNA, the CDR3 is TGTGCCACCAGCCGAGGGGGGCGGATGAACACTGAAGCTTTCTTT.

V usage is TRBV10-3 and J usage is TRBJ2-2, with D possibly matching TRBD2 (5 bases). From germline, CDR1 is ENHRY and CDR2 SYGVKD. The CDR3 runs 14 residues. The CDR3 loop reads CATREATNTGELFF. CDR3 DNA sequence: TGTGCGACTCGGGAAGCAACGAACACCGGGGAGCTGTTTTTT.

The genes are TRBV28 and TRBJ2-5; 11 bases fit TRBD2. V lost 4 bases and J lost 2; bases outside the gene matches: 6. Germline-derived CDR1 and CDR2 are MDHEN and SYDVKM. The CDR3 sequence is 16 residues long. This chain's CDR3 is CASSWPLAGGQETQYF. CDR3 DNA: TGTGCCAGCAGTTGGCCTTTAGCGGGGGGGCAAGAGACCCAGTACTTC. Based on the CDR3 plus reference TRBV28 and TRBJ2-5, the full variable domain is DVKVTQSSRYLVKRTGEKVFLECVQDMDHENMFWYRQDPGLGLRLIYFSYDVKMKEKGDIPEGYSVSREKKERFSLILESASTNQTSMYLCASSWPLAGGQETQYFGPGTRLLVL.

The CDR3 loop reads CASMPAGGLLYEQFF. For the CDR3, the DNA is TGCGCCAGCATGCCGGCGGGGGGCCTTCTATATGAGCAGTTCTTC. The rearrangement joins TRBV5-1 to TRBJ2-1, with TRBD2 identical over 8 bases. This CDR3 has 15 amino acids. Per the germline V gene, CDR1 is SGHRS and CDR2 is YFSETQ. After removal of 6 bases from V and 8 bases from J, the junction contained 13 bases not matched to a gene. The full variable domain, its missing parts supplied by reference TRBV5-1 and TRBJ2-1, is KAGVTQTPRYLIKTRGQQVTLSCSPISGHRSVSWYQQTPGQGLQFLFEYFSETQRNKGNFPGRFSGRQFSNSRSEMNVSTLELGDSALYLCASMPAGGLLYEQFFGPGTRLTVL.

The chain recombines TRBV11-2 with TRBJ2-2; 9 positions agree with TRBD2. The CDR3 runs to 18 residues. V shed 4 bases, J shed 6 bases, and the junction held 15 bases outside the gene matches. Germline V CDR1 and CDR2: SGHAT, FQNNGV. The CDR3 DNA follows: TGTGCCAGCAGCTCACTCCTTATGGCGGGGGGGTTCGCCGGGGAGCTGTTTTTT. Translating gives CASSSLLMAGGFAGELFF.

This clone was detected only a few times. The J gene is TRBJ2-1, the V gene TRBV6-1; D may be TRBD2 (5 bases). V lost 7 bases, J lost 9 bases, and 22 bases lay in between. Germline values: CDR1 MNHNS, CDR2 SASEGT. This CDR3 is 15 amino acids long. The CDR3 sequence is CASIPVPMRAGEQFF. In DNA form, the CDR3 reads TGTGCCAGCATTCCCGTTCCCATGCGGGCCGGTGAGCAGTTCTTC.

The chain links TRBV28 to TRBJ1-1; D is unclear. Germline loops: CDR1 MDHEN, CDR2 SYDVKM. V gave up 7 bases and J gave up 0 bases, with 21 bases separating them. The CDR3 spans 17 residues. Here the CDR3 reads CASKWEGETVMNTEAFF. Written as DNA, the CDR3 is TGTGCCAGCAAATGGGAGGGCGAGACGGTAATGAACACTGAAGCTTTCTTT.

V gene TRBV13 combines with J gene TRBJ1-1, with D tentatively TRBD1 (5 bases). V was pared by 5 bases and J by 3 bases, with 7 bases between. Looked up from germline, CDR1 is PRHDT and CDR2 is FYEKMQ (reference sequence). The CDR3 loop spans 12 amino acids. The chain's CDR3 is CASSPGDTEAFF. The DNA for the CDR3 is TGTGCCAGCAGCCCGGGGGACACTGAAGCTTTCTTT.